This passage covers 5 T cell receptor beta chains from one sample sequenced in a study of shared clonotypes between healthy human individuals. Sequencing was performed with immunoSEQ multiplex PCR; in TCRdb, only in-frame clones are kept and a portion is missing. The sample includes over 1.5 million clones, approximately 98% of them seen just once. The sample comprised naive CD4+ T cells sorted from blood. Subset in this sample: CD45RA+ positively selected. Receptors originate from a man younger than 40 in good health.

The chain joins TRBV2 to TRBJ2-3; 12 bases line up with TRBD2. Germline V gene sequence: CDR1 SNHLY, CDR2 FYNNEI. V was clipped by 6 bases and J by 3 bases; unmatched bases: 16. The CDR3 is 19 amino acids. The CDR3: CASSERTSGVSGVTDTQYF. The DNA for the CDR3 is TGTGCCAGCAGCGAACGGACTAGCGGGGTTTCGGGGGTTACAGATACGCAGTATTTT.

J is TRBJ2-2 and V is TRBV5-4; 12 bases map to TRBD2. The germline V gene encodes CDR1 SGHNT and CDR2 YYREEE (reference sequence). The CDR3 runs 17 residues. Unmatched junction bases numbered 4, after V lost 2 bases and J lost 2 bases. In DNA, the CDR3 is TGTGCCAGCAGCTTCGGACTAGCGGGAAGCAACACCGGGGAGCTGTTTTTT. Translated: CASSFGLAGSNTGELFF.

This clone has just one count. The genes are TRBV18 and TRBJ1-1; D is perhaps TRBD1 (6 bases). V was pared by 2 bases and J by 8 bases, with 12 bases between. CDR1 is KGHSH, CDR2 LQKENI, per germline. The CDR3 totals 13 residues. This chain's CDR3 is CASSPRGGVEAFF. The CDR3 coding sequence is TGTGCCAGCTCACCAAGGGGGGGTGTCGAAGCTTTCTTT.

The rearrangement joins TRBV4-1 to TRBJ2-1, with 11 bases aligning to TRBD2. Germline CDR1 MGHRA, CDR2 YSYEKL. V shed 1 base and J 8 bases; nucleotides not matched to a gene: 4. The CDR3 totals 15 residues. The CDR3 DNA reads as TGCGCCAGCAGCCAAGCACTAGCGGGAGCGGATGAGCAGTTCTTC. Translation: CASSQALAGADEQFF.

Worth noting for this clone: An end of the junction differs from the germline gene, which may be a read error. CDR3 bases: TGTGCTAGCAGCAATGGACCACGAGGCACCGGGGAGCTGTTTTTT. As protein: CASSNGPRGTGELFF. The rearrangement links TRBV7-7 to TRBJ2-2; D remains unclear. Germline values: CDR1 SSHAT, CDR2 FNYEAQ (reference sequence). The CDR3 totals 15 residues.